The entry below describes one T cell receptor beta chain. What it recognizes is unknown. This CDR3 is 13 amino acids long. From germline, CDR1 is MNHNY and CDR2 SVGAGI (reference sequence). Trimming stripped 3 bases from V and 9 bases from J, with 12 bases between. Vbeta (60) and Jbeta (13) primers were used in the PCR. This table comes from immunoSEQ multiplex PCR, and its TCRdb copy is limited to in-frame clones, with some not included. Of about 110,000 clones listed, approximately 83% are singletons. This record comes from a study of cytomegalovirus exposure and HLA in healthy donors. Study-level points and caveats: Rarity held for most TCR sequences, but there were some public TCRs that occurred in many donors. Of the V segments, some could not be distinguished, including TRBV6-2 and TRBV6-3, and were excluded. Among TCR beta chains, those listed as cytomegalovirus-associated numbered approximately 150.

The sequence was collected from a man aged 40-55 years in good health and CMV-seronegative. This chain uses TRBV6-6 with TRBJ1-5; D remains unclear. Sequencing used PBMCs. CDR3 amino acids: CASSYLTTGPQHF. In DNA form, the CDR3 reads TGTGCCAGCAGTTATCTTACCACCGGGCCCCAGCATTTT.